These 24 T cell receptor beta chains were all obtained from the same sample, sequenced in a study of blood T cell repertoires in COVID-19. Using immunoSEQ multiplex PCR, the repertoire was profiled, and TCRdb retains in-frame clones only, with some absent. The data show about 250,000 clones, 80% to 85% seen once. Sequenced sample: PBMCs or T cells enriched from blood (not recorded which). These receptors originate from a man aged 45 to 65 who had recovered from COVID-19.

The chain is built from TRBV28 and TRBJ1-2, with TRBD1 matching 9 bases. V gave up 10 bases and J gave up 8 bases; unmatched junction bases: 14. The CDR3 is 14 residues long. CDR1 is MDHEN and CDR2 is SYDVKM in the germline V gene. CDR3 loop: CAIDPGQGRLGYTF. For the CDR3, the DNA is TGTGCCATCGATCCGGGACAGGGAAGGTTAGGCTACACCTTC.

The chain combines TRBV24-1 with TRBJ1-5; D call uncertain. Germline values: CDR1 KGHDR, CDR2 SFDVKD. The CDR3 extends over 15 amino acids. The CDR3 DNA follows: TGTCCCGGTTGGTTTTGGGAGCTCTGCAATCAGCCCCAGCATTTT. Translation: CPGWFWELCNQPQHF.

Only a few counts were recorded for this clone. This sequence joins TRBV19 and TRBJ1-2; D possibly corresponds to TRBD1 (5 bases). V was clipped by 7 bases and J by 4 bases, with 16 bases between them. Germline V CDR1 and CDR2: LNHDA, SQIVND (reference sequence). The length of the CDR3 is 14 residues. CDR3 coding DNA: TGTGCCAGTACTGAACAGGCAAGGCTCTATGGCTACACCTTC. This sequence encodes CASTEQARLYGYTF.

The V call is TRBV18, the J call TRBJ2-3, with D tentatively TRBD1 (5 bases). Germline V CDR1 and CDR2: KGHSH, LQKENI. V lost 4 bases, J lost 1 base, and 15 bases lay in between. This CDR3 is 16 amino acids long. In nucleotides, the CDR3 is TGTGCCAGCTCACTCGCCAGGGAAGGAGGCACAGATACGCAGTATTTT. It translates to CASSLAREGGTDTQYF.

V gene TRBV28 combines with J gene TRBJ2-7; TRBD1 is a possible D gene (5 bases). The germline CDR1 and CDR2 sequences are MDHEN and SYDVKM. With 5 bases removed from V and 1 base from J, the gap between germline ends came to 18 bases. The CDR3 loop spans 16 amino acids. This chain's CDR3 is CASSPMAGLISYEQYF. CDR3 nucleotides: TGTGCCAGCAGTCCAATGGCAGGGCTGATTTCCTACGAGCAGTACTTC.

The chain links TRBV15 to TRBJ2-1; TRBD2 matches at 8 bases. The CDR3 runs 15 residues. V lost 4 bases, J lost 8 bases, and 10 bases stayed unmatched. Germline CDR1 LNHNV, CDR2 YYDKDF (reference sequence). The CDR3, as DNA: TGTGCCACCAGCATGCACCGGGGGGGCCACGATGAGCAGTTCTTC. The encoded protein is CATSMHRGGHDEQFF.

The chain couples TRBV29-1 to TRBJ1-4; 8 bases align to TRBD1. This CDR3 contains 15 residues. V shed 6 bases, J shed 4 bases, and the junction held 10 bases outside the gene matches. From germline, CDR1 is SQVTM and CDR2 ANQGSEA. CDR3: CSVTVTGALNEKLFF. The CDR3 coding sequence is TGCAGCGTCACTGTGACAGGGGCTCTTAATGAAAAACTGTTTTTT.

The chain is built from TRBV7-8 and TRBJ2-1; TRBD2 agrees at 9 bases. The CDR3 extends over 13 amino acids. The V and J ends lost 3 bases and 10 bases, in that order; junction bases with no gene match: 4. Germline CDR1 SGHVS, CDR2 FQNEAQ. CDR3: CASSFLAGLEQFF. CDR3 DNA: TGTGCCAGCAGCTTTCTAGCGGGACTGGAGCAGTTCTTC.

Worth noting for this clone: One end of the junction is discordant with germline, which a read error may explain. The genes are TRBV7-7 and TRBJ2-5; 7 bases agree with TRBD1. Germline lookup yields CDR1 SSHAT and CDR2 FNYEAQ (reference sequence). The CDR3 totals 14 residues. For the CDR3, the DNA is TGTGCTAGCAGCGCCGGGACAGCTCAAGAGACCCAGTACTTC. Translating it yields CASSAGTAQETQYF.

Note on this clone: Distinct nucleotide sequences in the sample also encode this CDR3. V and J are TRBV14 and TRBJ1-2, with 9 positions matching TRBD1. Unmatched junction bases numbered 2, after V lost 6 bases and J lost 3 bases. The CDR3 is made up of 13 amino acids. CDR1 is SGHDN, CDR2 FVKESK, per germline. The CDR3 region has the DNA TGTGCCAGCAGTCGGGACAGGGACTATGGCTACACCTTC. It encodes CASSRDRDYGYTF.

The chain recombines TRBV11-2 with TRBJ2-5; perhaps TRBD2 as D (5 bases). With 2 bases removed from V and 5 bases from J, the gap between germline ends came to 18 bases. Germline values: CDR1 SGHAT, CDR2 FQNNGV. The CDR3 has 16 amino acids. CDR3: CASSLYRSERSETQYF. The DNA for the CDR3 is TGTGCCAGCAGCTTATATCGTTCCGAGCGGAGCGAGACCCAGTACTTC.

In its sample, this clone was seen a few times. V usage is TRBV12-3 or TRBV12-4 and J usage is TRBJ1-1; D is ambiguous. Trimming removed 2 bases from V and 4 bases from J, with 8 bases in between. This CDR3 is 13 amino acids long. The CDR3 loop reads CASSLFRVTEAFF. CDR3 coding DNA: TGTGCCAGCAGTTTATTTCGGGTCACTGAAGCTTTCTTT.

This rearrangement joins TRBV11-2 to TRBJ1-6; the D gene is possibly TRBD1 (5 bases). V lost 3 bases to trimming and J lost 10 bases, with 13 bases between them. The CDR3 runs 14 residues. The germline gives CDR1 SGHAT, CDR2 FQNNGV. The CDR3: CASSLPGPGSPLHF. The DNA of the CDR3 is TGTGCCAGCAGCTTGCCAGGGCCAGGGTCACCCCTCCACTTT.

This clone was detected a few times. The gene calls are TRBV5-1 and TRBJ1-2, with D uncertain. Germline assignment: CDR1 SGHRS and CDR2 YFSETQ. Trimming left V 2 bases short and J 4 bases short, with 12 bases between. The CDR3 loop spans 14 amino acids. CDR3 residues: CASSLVSDSYGYTF. In DNA, the CDR3 is TGCGCCAGCAGCTTAGTATCAGATTCCTATGGCTACACCTTC.

The gene calls are TRBV9 and TRBJ2-7; no reliable D call. From germline, CDR1 is SGDLS and CDR2 YYNGEE. The V end was cut by 3 bases, the J end by 0 bases, with 7 bases between. This CDR3 is 13 amino acids long. CDR3 sequence (DNA): TGTGCCAGCAGCGCCCCGAGCTCCTACGAGCAGTACTTC. Residues: CASSAPSSYEQYF.

The chain employs TRBV4-1 and TRBJ2-7; 11 nucleotides line up with TRBD1. Trimming took 3 bases from V and 7 from J; bases not matched to a gene: 5. The CDR3 length is 14 residues. CDR1 is MGHRA and CDR2 is YSYEKL in the germline V gene. As DNA, the CDR3 is TGCGCCAGCAGCCACGGACAGGGGGCAGGGGAGCAGTACTTC. Translating gives CASSHGQGAGEQYF.

The CDR3 here is CASSFWTGGRRNEQFF. The CDR3 DNA reads TGTGCCAGCAGCTTTTGGACAGGGGGCCGGCGCAATGAGCAGTTCTTC. This rearrangement joins TRBV7-9 to TRBJ2-1, with 11 bases matching TRBD1. There are 16 residues in the CDR3. V gave up 3 bases and J gave up 6 bases; unmatched junction bases: 7. Germline CDR1 and CDR2: SEHNR and FQNEAQ (reference sequence).

J is TRBJ1-6 and V is TRBV2; no clear D. The CDR3 loop spans 15 amino acids. Per germline, CDR1 SNHLY and CDR2 FYNNEI. V was pared by 4 bases and J by 6 bases, with 13 bases between. CDR3 protein: CASSVETPLNSPLHF. The CDR3 nucleotides read TGTGCCAGCAGTGTGGAGACTCCTCTTAATTCACCCCTCCACTTT.

This sequence joins TRBV27 and TRBJ1-2, with TRBD1 matching over 9 bases. Germline V gene lookup returns CDR1 MNHEY and CDR2 SMNVEV (reference sequence). This CDR3 has 18 amino acids. The V gene end was trimmed by 5 bases and the J gene end by 5 bases; junction bases not matched to a gene: 18. The CDR3 loop is CASSVYKSEQGARYGYTF. CDR3 bases: TGTGCCAGCAGTGTATATAAATCCGAACAGGGGGCAAGGTATGGCTACACCTTC.

The chain joins TRBV2 to TRBJ1-1; 7 bases match TRBD1. V lost 7 bases and J lost 2; bases outside the gene matches: 7. The CDR3 contains 14 residues. Germline CDR1 reads SNHLY; CDR2 reads FYNNEI. The CDR3 spells CASMNGQVNTEAFF. DNA of the CDR3: TGTGCCAGCATGAACGGACAGGTCAACACTGAAGCTTTCTTT.

The V and J genes are TRBV10-3 and TRBJ2-2, with a weak D call TRBD2 (6 bases). V lost 8 bases to trimming and J lost 5 bases, with 15 bases between them. CDR3 length: 14 residues. From germline, CDR1 is ENHRY and CDR2 SYGVKD. CDR3 DNA sequence: TGTGCCATCCTCTCGGAGGGCCGAACCGGGGAGCTGTTTTTT. It translates to CAILSEGRTGELFF.

The V call is TRBV27, the J call TRBJ2-3; tentative D call: TRBD2 (6 bases). Germline CDR1 MNHEY, CDR2 SMNVEV (reference sequence). Trimming pared 2 bases from V and 6 bases from J, leaving 18 bases between. There are 16 residues in the CDR3. CDR3 residues: CASSLKEGGTRDTQYF. CDR3 in DNA: TGTGCCAGCAGTTTAAAGGAGGGCGGCACCAGGGATACGCAGTATTTT.

The rearrangement joins TRBV5-1 to TRBJ1-1; the D gene is possibly TRBD1 (5 bases). The CDR3 runs 14 residues. The V gene lost 4 bases and the J gene lost 5 bases, with 15 bases spanning the gap. Germline V gene data show CDR1 as SGHRS and CDR2 as YFSETQ. The CDR3 nucleotides are TGCGCCAGCAGCCCCGAACGGGGGGGTACTGAAGCTTTCTTT. The encoded protein is CASSPERGGTEAFF.

J is TRBJ2-5 and V is TRBV3-1 (or the pseudogene TRBV3-2), with a possible D match to TRBD2 (6 bases). The CDR3 has 15 residues. Trimming stripped 7 bases from V and 2 bases from J, with 17 bases between. The V gene's germline CDR1 is LGHDT and CDR2 YNNKEL (reference sequence). The CDR3 here is CASTARGRLQETQYF. CDR3 coding DNA: TGTGCCAGCACCGCGCGGGGACGCCTGCAAGAGACCCAGTACTTC.